These 18 T cell receptor beta chains originate from one sample sequenced in a study of cytomegalovirus exposure and HLA in healthy donors. Profiled with immunoSEQ multiplex PCR; TCRdb holds only in-frame clones, not every one. The sample contains 110,000 to 150,000 clones, about 94% of which appear only once. The source material was PBMCs. These receptors were taken from a man between 18 and 29 years old in good health and CMV-seropositive.

The rearrangement joins TRBV11-1 to TRBJ2-1; TRBD2 is a possible D gene (6 bases). V was pared by 5 bases and J by 5 bases, with 13 bases between. The CDR3 contains 14 residues. Per the germline V gene, CDR1 is SGHAT and CDR2 is FQDESV (reference sequence). The CDR3, as DNA: TGTGCCAGCAGCCGTAGGCGGGAAAACAATGAGCAGTTCTTC. Translation gives CASSRRRENNEQFF.

This chain connects TRBV11-2 to TRBJ2-7; 12 bases are a match to TRBD2. Losses at the gene ends were 5 bases for V and 4 bases for J; bases not matched to a gene: 12. Germline assignment: CDR1 SGHAT and CDR2 FQNNGV. The CDR3 sequence is 17 residues long. The CDR3 loop is CASSLQAWTSGNYEQYF. Written as DNA, the CDR3 is TGTGCCAGCAGCCTGCAAGCCTGGACTAGCGGGAATTACGAGCAGTACTTC.

The J gene is TRBJ2-3, the V gene TRBV27; D may be TRBD1 (5 bases). In germline, CDR1 is MNHEY, CDR2 SMNVEV (reference sequence). Trimming left V 5 bases short and J 2 bases short, with 11 bases between. The CDR3 extends over 14 amino acids. The CDR3, as DNA: TGTGCCAGCAGTGCCGATGGGGCCACAGATACGCAGTATTTT. Protein sequence: CASSADGATDTQYF.

The V gene is TRBV5-1, the J gene TRBJ2-5; 7 bases are a match to TRBD1. Germline CDR1 SGHRS, CDR2 YFSETQ. J lost 5 bases, V lost 2 bases, and 15 bases had no gene match. The CDR3 contains 17 residues. In DNA, the CDR3 is TGCGCCAGCAGCTTCCCCCTAAAACAGGGGAGTTTGGAGACCCAGTACTTC. The encoded protein is CASSFPLKQGSLETQYF.

V and J are TRBV18 and TRBJ2-3; 10 bases agree with TRBD1. Trimming removed 3 bases from V and 6 bases from J; junction bases left unmatched: 12. The CDR3 has 17 amino acids. The germline V gene has CDR1 KGHSH and CDR2 LQKENI. CDR3 in DNA: TGTGCCAGCTCACCTTCCAGGCGGGACAGGGGCGCGGATACGCAGTATTTT. Translating it yields CASSPSRRDRGADTQYF.

The chain couples TRBV30 to TRBJ2-1, with 9 nucleotides matching TRBD2. The V gene end was trimmed by 5 bases and the J gene end by 0 bases; junction bases not matched to a gene: 5. The CDR3 is made up of 15 amino acids. Germline CDR1 reads GTSNPN; CDR2 reads SVGIG (reference sequence). DNA for the CDR3: TGTGCCTGGCGCGGGAGGGTAAGCTCCTACAATGAGCAGTTCTTC. Protein sequence: CAWRGRVSSYNEQFF.

The table lists this clone with a count of one. A read error may account for a junction end that differs from germline. V and J are TRBV7-7 and TRBJ2-5; TRBD1 might be the D (5 bases). The germline CDR1 and CDR2 sequences are SSHAT and FNYEAQ (reference sequence). The CDR3 extends over 12 amino acids. CDR3 loop: CASSLDRETQYF. CDR3 nucleotide sequence: TGTGCTAGCAGCTTAGACAGAGAGACCCAGTACTTC. Full variable domain (remainder filled in from reference TRBV7-7 and TRBJ2-5): GAGVSQSPRYKVTKRGQDVTLRCDPISSHATLYWYQQALGQGPEFLTYFNYEAQPDKSGLPSDRFSAERPEGSISTLTIQRTEQRDSAMYRCASSLDRETQYFGPGTRLLVL.

The chain is built from TRBV19 and TRBJ2-2, with D hard to call. The ends were cut back, 6 bases at V and 3 bases at J, with 11 bases in the middle. Germline loops: CDR1 LNHDA, CDR2 SQIVND (reference sequence). The CDR3 runs 14 residues. This chain's CDR3 is CASSPGWDTGELFF. The CDR3 DNA reads as TGTGCCAGTAGCCCCGGGTGGGACACCGGGGAGCTGTTTTTT.

This clone came up once. The gene calls are TRBV30 and TRBJ2-7; 10 bases map to TRBD2. Trimming at V came to 3 bases and at J to 0 bases, leaving 5 bases not matched to a gene. CDR3 size: 15 residues. The germline V gene encodes CDR1 GTSNPN and CDR2 SVGIG (reference sequence). Here the CDR3 reads CAWRSPSGSSYEQYF. The CDR3 DNA reads TGTGCCTGGAGGTCCCCTAGCGGGAGCTCCTACGAGCAGTACTTC.

The chain carries TRBV5-4 and TRBJ2-2; 7 bases are shared with TRBD2. The CDR3 extends over 15 amino acids. With V trimmed by 2 bases and J by 0 bases, 1 base remained unmatched. Per germline, CDR1 SGHNT and CDR2 YYREEE (reference sequence). CDR3 region: CASSFGGTNTGELFF. For the CDR3, the DNA is TGTGCCAGCAGCTTCGGGGGGACGAACACCGGGGAGCTGTTTTTT.

The chain links TRBV25-1 to TRBJ2-1; TRBD1 matches at 7 bases. CDR1 MGHDK and CDR2 SYGVNS come from the germline V gene. This CDR3 is built from 16 residues. Trimming cost V 0 bases and J 4 bases; bases outside gene matches: 6. The CDR3 bases are TGTGCCAGCAGTGAATATTTTGGGACAGAGTACAATGAGCAGTTCTTC. It is translated as CASSEYFGTEYNEQFF.

V and J are TRBV4-2 and TRBJ2-1; TRBD2 matches 7 bases. The germline CDR1 and CDR2 sequences are LGHNA and YNFKEQ. The V and J ends lost 1 base and 3 bases, in that order; junction bases with no gene match: 9. This CDR3 is built from 17 residues. The CDR3: CASSQGNLAESYNEQFF. The CDR3 DNA reads TGTGCCAGCAGCCAAGGAAACCTAGCGGAGAGCTACAATGAGCAGTTCTTC.

CDR3 loop: CATSRLDSNQPQHF. The CDR3 DNA reads TGTGCCACCAGCAGGCTGGACAGTAATCAGCCCCAGCATTTT. V gene TRBV15 combines with J gene TRBJ1-5; tentatively, D is TRBD1 (6 bases). The germline V and J ends were trimmed by 3 bases and 4 bases, with 10 bases remaining between them. Germline values: CDR1 LNHNV, CDR2 YYDKDF (reference sequence). The CDR3 has 14 residues.

This chain uses TRBV5-1 with TRBJ2-1; D might be TRBD2 (9 bases). CDR1 is SGHRS, CDR2 YFSETQ, per germline. V was trimmed by 1 base and J by 0 bases, leaving 20 bases between them. The CDR3 covers 19 residues. The CDR3 loop is CASSLYRGGLAGSYNEQFF. DNA for the CDR3: TGCGCCAGCAGCTTGTACAGGGGGGGACTAGCAGGCTCCTACAATGAGCAGTTCTTC.

V is TRBV5-6 and J is TRBJ2-2; D uncertain. V was pared by 8 bases and J by 6 bases, with 14 bases between. CDR1 and CDR2 from the germline V gene are SGHDT and YYEEEE. The CDR3 is 13 amino acids. The CDR3 protein is CASAGVGSGELFF. As DNA, the CDR3 is TGTGCCAGTGCCGGAGTTGGCTCCGGGGAGCTGTTTTTT.

The V call is TRBV6-1, the J call TRBJ2-7, with 7 bases that match TRBD1. The CDR3 consists of 14 residues. V gave up 4 bases and J gave up 4 bases; unmatched junction bases: 7. Germline V gives CDR1 MNHNS, CDR2 SASEGT. The CDR3 is CASSALGTAYEQYF. For the CDR3, the DNA is TGTGCCAGCAGTGCTCTTGGGACAGCTTACGAGCAGTACTTC.

The rearrangement joins TRBV5-6 to TRBJ1-1; D remains unclear. Germline V gene data show CDR1 as SGHDT and CDR2 as YYEEEE. The CDR3 consists of 11 residues. V was trimmed by 4 bases and J by 8 bases, leaving 9 bases between them. Here the CDR3 reads CASSLNREAFF. In DNA form, the CDR3 reads TGTGCCAGCAGCCTGAACAGAGAAGCTTTCTTT.

CDR3 DNA sequence: TGCGCCAGCAGCCTCGACACGCCTAACTACGAGCAGTACTTC. Its translation: CASSLDTPNYEQYF. The chain is built from TRBV5-1 and TRBJ2-7; D is unclear. The CDR3 sequence is 14 residues long. The V end lost 4 bases, the J end lost 3 bases, and 14 bases lay between the germline ends. Germline V lookup: CDR1 SGHRS, CDR2 YFSETQ.